This T cell receptor beta chain was retrieved from a study of cytomegalovirus exposure and HLA in healthy donors. There are 14 residues in the CDR3. V dropped 6 bases and J dropped 3 bases, with 14 bases sitting between them. The germline V gene encodes CDR1 MNHNS and CDR2 SASEGT. Broader study findings: It was reported in a later analysis that an Asian-associated ancestry cluster showed fewer N-insertions than the roughly 660-donor mean. Most TCR beta V segments were productive about 90% or about 30% of the time in an earlier analysis.

This PCR relied on a set of 60 Vbeta primers and 13 Jbeta primers. The protocol was immunoSEQ multiplex PCR, while the TCRdb copy is restricted to in-frame clones and leaves out a portion. The sample has around 130,000 clones; around three quarters are singletons. Each of the donors was a healthy bone marrow donor. With regard to this clone: Its target is unknown.

J is TRBJ1-2 and V is TRBV6-1; the D gene is possibly TRBD1 (5 bases). The source material was PBMCs. This TCR came from a man aged 18 to 35 in good health and CMV-seropositive. CDR3 sequence: CASSPGGMDYGYTF. The DNA of the CDR3 is TGTGCCAGCAGCCCTGGGGGGATGGACTATGGCTACACCTTC.